This record looks at one T cell receptor beta chain sequence and its context. J gave up 7 bases and V 6 bases, and 8 bases lay outside the gene matches. CDR1 and CDR2 (germline): MGHRA, YSYEKL. This CDR3 has 14 amino acids. These data belong to a study of blood T cell repertoires in COVID-19. Original methodology: Researchers report that nucleated cell counts were estimated from reference gene primer amplification. Profiling relied on immunoSEQ multiplex PCR, and the TCRdb table lists in-frame clones only, not all of them. V, J and clone size reflect that table, while D and trimming were determined from the DNA. The table shows around 290,000 clones, with 86% occurring only once.

This receptor was identified in a woman in her 70s with COVID-19, enrolled during active disease. This chain joins TRBV4-1 and TRBJ2-1; 8 bases match TRBD2. The sample comprised peripheral blood. This CDR3 is CASRSTGRENEQFF. For the CDR3, the DNA is TGCGCCAGCAGATCCACCGGGAGGGAGAATGAGCAGTTCTTC.